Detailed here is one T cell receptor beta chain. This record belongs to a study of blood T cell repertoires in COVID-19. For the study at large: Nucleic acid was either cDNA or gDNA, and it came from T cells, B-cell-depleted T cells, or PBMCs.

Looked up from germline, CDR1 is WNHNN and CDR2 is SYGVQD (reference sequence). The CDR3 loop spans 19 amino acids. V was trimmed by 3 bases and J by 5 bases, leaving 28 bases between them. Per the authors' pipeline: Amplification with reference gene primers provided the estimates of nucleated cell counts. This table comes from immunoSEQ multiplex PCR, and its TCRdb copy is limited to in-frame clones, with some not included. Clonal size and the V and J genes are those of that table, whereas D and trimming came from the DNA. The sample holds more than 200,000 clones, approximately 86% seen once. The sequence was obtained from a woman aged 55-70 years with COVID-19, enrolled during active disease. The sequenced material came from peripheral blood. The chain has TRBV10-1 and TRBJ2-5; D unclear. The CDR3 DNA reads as TGCGCCAGCAGTGACAGGCCCCCCGTCCCGGTGGGTCCTGGGGAGACCCAGTACTTC. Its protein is CASSDRPPVPVGPGETQYF.